This entry features one T cell receptor beta chain sequence. Its antigen is not identified. PCR employed 60 Vbeta and 13 Jbeta primers. Sequencing was performed with immunoSEQ multiplex PCR; in TCRdb, only in-frame clones are kept and a portion is missing. This table has roughly 180,000 clones, 70% to 90% appearing once. Germline CDR1 reads LGHNT; CDR2 reads FRNRAP. V gave up 4 bases and J gave up 5 bases, with 8 bases separating them. This CDR3 spans 12 amino acids. The data were taken from a study of cytomegalovirus exposure and HLA in healthy donors. Study-level results: Data from an earlier analysis indicated that most TCR beta V segments were productive either about 87% or about 30% of the time.

Material for sequencing was PBMCs. J is TRBJ1-1 and V is TRBV12-5; TRBD1 might be the D (6 bases). The sequence was obtained from a young man in good health and CMV-seropositive. CDR3: CASGYQGTEAFF. Here the CDR3 DNA reads TGTGCTAGTGGTTACCAGGGGACTGAAGCTTTCTTT. The whole variable domain, remainder taken from reference TRBV12-5 and TRBJ1-1, is DARVTQTPRHKVTEMGQEVTMRCQPILGHNTVFWYRQTMMQGLELLAYFRNRAPLDDSGMPKDRFSAEMPDATLATLKIQPSEPRDSAVYFCASGYQGTEAFFGQGTRLTVV.